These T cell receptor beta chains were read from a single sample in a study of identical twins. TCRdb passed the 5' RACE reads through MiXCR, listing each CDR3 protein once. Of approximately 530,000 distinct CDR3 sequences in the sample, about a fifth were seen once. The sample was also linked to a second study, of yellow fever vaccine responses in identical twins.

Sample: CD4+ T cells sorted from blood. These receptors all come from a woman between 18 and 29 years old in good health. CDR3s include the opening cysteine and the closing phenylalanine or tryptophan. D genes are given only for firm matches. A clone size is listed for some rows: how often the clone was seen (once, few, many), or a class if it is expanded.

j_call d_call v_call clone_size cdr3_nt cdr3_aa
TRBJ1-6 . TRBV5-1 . TGCGCCAGCTCCTGGGCGGAGAATTCACCCCTCCACTTT CASSWAENSPLHF
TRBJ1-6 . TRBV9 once TGTGCCAGCAGCGTAGATCCCGGGGCGGATTCCTTCCCCCTCCACTTT CASSVDPGADSFPLHF
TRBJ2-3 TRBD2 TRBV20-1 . TGCAGTGCTAGAAGACCGACTAGCGGGAGAATAGGGACAGATACGCAGTATTTT CSARRPTSGRIGTDTQYF
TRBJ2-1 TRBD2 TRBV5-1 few TGCGCCAGCAGCTCGTCCGGGACTAGGGGTGAGGATGAGCAGTTCTTC CASSSSGTRGEDEQFF
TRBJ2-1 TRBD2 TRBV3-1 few TGTGCCAGCAGCCAAGAAACTAGCGGGAGTAATGAGCAGTTCTTC CASSQETSGSNEQFF
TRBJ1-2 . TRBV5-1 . TGCGCCAGCAGCCGACTGGGCCTCGGGGGGGACTATGGCTACACCTTC CASSRLGLGGDYGYTF
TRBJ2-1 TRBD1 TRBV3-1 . TGTGCCAGCAGCAACCGGGACAGGTCTGTCAATGAGCAGTTCTTC CASSNRDRSVNEQFF
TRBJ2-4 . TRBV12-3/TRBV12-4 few TGTGCCAGCAGTTTTACGGTCGCCAAAAACATTCAGTACTTC CASSFTVAKNIQYF
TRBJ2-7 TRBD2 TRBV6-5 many TGTGCCAGCAGTTACTCGGCTAGCGGGTCCTACGAGCAGTACTTC CASSYSASGSYEQYF
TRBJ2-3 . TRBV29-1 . TGCAGCGCCTGTAGGGGGGCCCCCACAGATACGCAGTATTTT CSACRGAPTDTQYF
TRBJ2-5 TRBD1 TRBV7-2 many TGTGCCAGCAGCTTAAAGATATCGGCAGGGGGCGGTGAGACCCAGTACTTC CASSLKISAGGGETQYF
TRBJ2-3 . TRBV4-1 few TGCGCCAGCACCCAAGAGATGGTGTCAGATACGCAGTATTTT CASTQEMVSDTQYF
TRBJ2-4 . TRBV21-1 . TGTGCCAGCAGCAAACTCCACGGTGGGACAAAGTACTTC CASSKLHGGTKYF
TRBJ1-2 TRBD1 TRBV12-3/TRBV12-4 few TGTGCCAGCCATCCGCAGGCAGGGGGCGGCTATGGCTACACCTTC CASHPQAGGGYGYTF
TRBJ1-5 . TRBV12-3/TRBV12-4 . TGTGCCATTACGCTGGGGGGTCAGCCCCAGCATTTT CAITLGGQPQHF
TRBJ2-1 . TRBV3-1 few TGTGCCAGCAGCCCCTACTTAGCTTCCTACAATGAGCAGTTCTTC CASSPYLASYNEQFF
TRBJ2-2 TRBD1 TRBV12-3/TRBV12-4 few TGTGCCAGCAGCAGACAGGGGGCCAACACCGGGGAGCTGTTTTTT CASSRQGANTGELFF
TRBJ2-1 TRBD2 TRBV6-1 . TGTGCCAGCACCACGAGCGGGGGCTCCTACAATGAGCAGTTCTTC CASTTSGGSYNEQFF
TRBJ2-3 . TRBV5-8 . TGTGCCAGCAGCCCAGACAACGTTAATACGCAGTATTTT CASSPDNVNTQYF
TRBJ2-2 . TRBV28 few TGTGCCAGCAGTTTATCTGCTAGCGCGGGGGAGCTGTTTTTT CASSLSASAGELFF
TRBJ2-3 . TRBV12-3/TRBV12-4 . TGTGCCAGCAGTTTAGCCTTAGGGGGGCCCACAGATACGCAGTATTTT CASSLALGGPTDTQYF
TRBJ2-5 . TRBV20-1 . TGCAGTGCTAGAGCTCTCCCCATCAAGGAGACCCAGTACTTC CSARALPIKETQYF
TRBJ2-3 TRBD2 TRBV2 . TGTGCCAGCAGAAAAACTAGCGGGGGGGCTGATACGCAGTATTTT CASRKTSGGADTQYF
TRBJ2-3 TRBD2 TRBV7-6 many TGTGCCAGCAGCCAAGGCCTAGCGGGACCCACAGATACGCAGTATTTT CASSQGLAGPTDTQYF
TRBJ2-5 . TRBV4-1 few TGCGCCAGCAGCCAAGACAGGGAGTACCAAGAGACCCAGTACTTC CASSQDREYQETQYF
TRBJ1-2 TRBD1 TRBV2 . TGTGCCAGCAGTGAAGTAAAGAGACAGGGATATGGCTACACCTTC CASSEVKRQGYGYTF
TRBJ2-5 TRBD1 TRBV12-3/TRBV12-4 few TGTGCCAGCAGTTTAGGGGACAGGGGGCGCGGGGAGACCCAGTACTTC CASSLGDRGRGETQYF
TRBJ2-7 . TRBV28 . TGTGCCAGCAGTTCCACATCCACCTACGAGCAGTACTTC CASSSTSTYEQYF
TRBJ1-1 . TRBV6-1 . TGTGCCAGCAGGCAAGGGGTCCTGAACACTGAAGCTTTCTTT CASRQGVLNTEAFF
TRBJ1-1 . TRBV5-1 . TGCGCCAGCAGCGGGCCGGGACGGAGGAACACTGAAGCTTTCTTT CASSGPGRRNTEAFF
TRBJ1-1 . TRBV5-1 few TGCGCCAGCAGCTTACCCGGGACTTCCACTGAAGCTTTCTTT CASSLPGTSTEAFF
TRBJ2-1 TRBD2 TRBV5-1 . TGCGCCAGCAGCCCCGGGACTAGCATCTACAATGAGCAGTTCTTC CASSPGTSIYNEQFF
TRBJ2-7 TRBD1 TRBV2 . TGTGCCAGCAGTGGATGGTTTGACAGGGACTCCTACGAGCAGTACTTC CASSGWFDRDSYEQYF
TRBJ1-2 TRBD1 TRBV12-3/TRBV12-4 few TGTGCCAGCAGACCCGGGACAGGGTACGACTATGGCTACACCTTC CASRPGTGYDYGYTF
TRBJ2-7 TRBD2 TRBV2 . TGTGCCAGCCGGGCCTCCCCGGGAGGAACCTACGAGCAGTACTTC CASRASPGGTYEQYF
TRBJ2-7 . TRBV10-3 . TGTGCCACCGGGGCTCCCTACGAGCAGTACTTC CATGAPYEQYF
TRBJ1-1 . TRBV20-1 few TGCAGTGCCGTGGTGTACACTGAAGCTTTCTTT CSAVVYTEAFF
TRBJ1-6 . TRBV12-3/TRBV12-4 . TGTGCCAGCAGTTTAGCCCCCAGGCAAGGTTCACCCCTCCACTTT CASSLAPRQGSPLHF
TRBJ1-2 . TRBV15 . TGTGCCACCAGCCAAGATCAGGGGAATGCCTATAGCTACACCTTC CATSQDQGNAYSYTF
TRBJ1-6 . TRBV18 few TGTGCCAGCTCACCCCCCGGGGGGTATAATTCACCCCTCCACTTT CASSPPGGYNSPLHF
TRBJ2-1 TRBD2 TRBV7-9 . TGTGCCAGCAGCTTAGTCGGGAGGGCTGGGAATGAGCAGTTCTTC CASSLVGRAGNEQFF
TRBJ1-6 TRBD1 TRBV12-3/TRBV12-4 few TGTGCCAGCACCCCGGACAGGGCGAATTCACCCCTCCACTTT CASTPDRANSPLHF
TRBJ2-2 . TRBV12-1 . TGTGCCAGCAGCTTTCGAGGCGGTGAGAACACCGGGGAGCTGTTTTTT CASSFRGGENTGELFF
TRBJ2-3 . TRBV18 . TGTGCCAGCTCCAACGGTGCGGACTCTAGCACAGATACGCAGTATTTT CASSNGADSSTDTQYF
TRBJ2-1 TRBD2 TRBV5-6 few TGTGCCAGCAGCTTGGGGACTAGCGGGAAGAGTAAGCAGTTCTTC CASSLGTSGKSKQFF
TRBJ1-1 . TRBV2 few TGTGCCAGCAGTGGCGACCCTGGGGGCATGAACACTGAAGCTTTCTTT CASSGDPGGMNTEAFF
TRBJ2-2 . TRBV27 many TGTGCCAGCAGTTTGGGGCTGAACACCGGGGAGCTGTTTTTT CASSLGLNTGELFF
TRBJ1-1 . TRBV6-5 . TGTGCCAGCAGCCAATTGGGGGGGAAAGCTTTCTTT CASSQLGGKAFF
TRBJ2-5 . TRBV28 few TGTGCCAGCAGTTTTGCGGGTCGAAAAGAGACCCAGTACTTC CASSFAGRKETQYF
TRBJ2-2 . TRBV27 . TGTGCCAGCAGTTTCACTACGAACACCGGGGAGCTGTTTTTT CASSFTTNTGELFF